The present T cell receptor beta chain was sequenced within a study of T cells in localized non-small cell lung cancer (TCRdb year 2020). General notes on the study: T cell repertoires of 200 to 300 early-stage NSCLC patients were analyzed, with tumors being compared against uninvolved tumor-adjacent lungs. All 240 or so NSCLC patients in the cohort were treatment-naive and had localized lung tumors that were resected. A mean age of approximately 66 years was recorded for the NSCLC patients, of whom under 150 were male and more than 95 were female. Findings and caveats that apply to the study as a whole: The highest T cell clonality was observed in uninvolved tumor-adjacent lung, where clonality exceeded that of tumor, suggesting that antigenic responses were more focused in uninvolved tumor-adjacent lung. Since the design was exploratory, TCR variables were selected using unadjusted p-values with no false-discovery rate correction. Because multi-region tumor sequencing was not done, intratumor heterogeneity could not be ruled out. Of the top 100 tumor clones, a median of 57 were detected in paired uninvolved adjacent lung; approximately 28 were also among that lung's top 100. Higher T cell density in blood was associated with longer overall survival, whereas higher clonality in adjacent lung was associated with shorter survival.

V is cut by 5 bases and J by 6 bases, and the space between the germline ends is 14 bases. From cysteine to phenylalanine, the CDR3 is 14 amino acids long. CDR3 DNA only is kept here, 42 bases in frame from base 1. CDR1 is given as MNHGY and CDR2 as SAAAGT, both from the germline V gene. Relative to its sample, this clone is large (0.1 to 1%). Its antigen remains undetermined. One base away there is no much larger clone; base qualities are not given. The immunoSEQ Assay was used to sequence TCR beta CDR3 regions from DNA. Per the original workflow: T cell density was computed as TCR beta template counts normalized to usable DNA estimated by amplifying housekeeping genes. Richness was estimated using the preseqR package, with extrapolation to 400,000 templates for PBMC samples and to 120,000 templates for tissue samples. Clonality was taken to be one minus Pielou's evenness. Differential abundance testing on productive amino-acid clonotypes, with a minimum total count of 5 and an alpha of 0.1, was used to identify tissue-enriched TCRs. The Jaccard Index and the Morisita Overlap Index were used to quantify repertoire overlap between compartments. GLIPH grouped TCR beta CDR3s together with public tetramer-defined viral CDR3s, and a viral motif had to include at least three viral sequences and also show V-gene enrichment. TCRdb's version of the immuneACCESS table is confined to in-frame rearrangements and falls short of the full clone set. An unresolved V gene accounts for under half of the shortfall where checked; the remainder is of unknown origin. From that table come the V and J calls and clone size; the DNA was used to work out D and trimming. Across this sample there are about 3,100 clones, with 39% seen only once. The ten largest account for more than 7% of the sample.

Two independent pathologists confirmed that the uninvolved adjacent lung, which was taken at least 2 cm from the tumor margin, was free of atypia. At diagnosis, tumor, uninvolved tumor-adjacent lung and peripheral blood were collected and then preserved as a mix of FFPE and fresh-frozen material. The rearranged chain carries TRBV6-8 and TRBJ1-5; TRBD1 is perhaps the D gene, given 6 matching bases. The sample was normal lung tissue next to the tumor, taken before any cancer treatment. The receptor's source is a woman aged 35 to 69 with stage I lung adenocarcinoma. The CDR3 reads CASSGNLRGQPQHF. The nucleotide sequence reads as follows: TGTGCCAGCAGTGGGAATCTCAGGGGTCAGCCCCAGCATTTT.